This TCR beta chain was obtained from a study of neurological immune-mediated disorders. cDNA synthesis was performed by 5'RACE with 10-nucleotide random UMIs. One entry per CDR3 protein, called by TCRdb with MiXCR from the 5' RACE reads. The table shows 20,000 or so distinct CDR3 sequences, with about 2.6% occurring only once. For the unsorted libraries, 2 million PBMCs stored at -80 C served as input. The sample holds many counts of this clonotype. Germline-derived CDR1 and CDR2 are MNHEY and SVGAGI. Trimming left V 6 bases short and J 4 bases short, with 21 bases between. The CDR3 runs 16 residues. The V gene is TRBV6-5, the J gene TRBJ1-1; D is uncertain. The source is a woman between 18 and 30 years old with multiple sclerosis. Sequenced material: PBMCs. CDR3 DNA sequence: TGTGCCAGCAGACGGTCAGGATTGGCTTTGGGCACTGAAGCTTTCTTT. Translating it yields CASRRSGLALGTEAFF.